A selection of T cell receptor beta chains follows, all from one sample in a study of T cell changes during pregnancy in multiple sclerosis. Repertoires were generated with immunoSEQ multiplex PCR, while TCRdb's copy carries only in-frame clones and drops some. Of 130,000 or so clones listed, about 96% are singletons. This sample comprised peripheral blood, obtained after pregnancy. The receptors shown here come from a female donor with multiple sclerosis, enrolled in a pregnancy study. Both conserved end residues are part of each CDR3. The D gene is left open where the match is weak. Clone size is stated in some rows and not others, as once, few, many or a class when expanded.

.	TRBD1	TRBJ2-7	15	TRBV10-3	TGTGCCATTTCCGGGACAGGGCTATTTTCCTACGAGCAGTACTTC	CAISGTGLFSYEQYF
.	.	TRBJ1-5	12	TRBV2	TGTGCCAGCGAGGGCCCAAATCAGCCCCAGCATTTT	CASEGPNQPQHF
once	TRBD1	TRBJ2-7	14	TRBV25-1	TGTGCCAGCAGACAGGACAGGGGGCTCAGCGAGCAGTACTTC	CASRQDRGLSEQYF
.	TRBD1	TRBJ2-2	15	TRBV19	TGTGCCAGTAGTATAGGGGGACAGCGTACCGGGGAGCTGTTTTTT	CASSIGGQRTGELFF
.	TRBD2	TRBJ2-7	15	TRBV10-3	TGTGCCACCTCAGACTCCTTAGCGGGAGGGGACGAGCAGTACTTC	CATSDSLAGGDEQYF
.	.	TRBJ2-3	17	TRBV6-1	TGTGCCAGCAGTGAAAAATTGAGGAGAACTAGCACAGATACGCAGTATTTT	CASSEKLRRTSTDTQYF
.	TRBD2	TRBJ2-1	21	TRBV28	TGTGCCAGCAGTTTATCCATAGGACTAGCGGGACTCACGAGCTCCTACAATGAGCAGTTCTTC	CASSLSIGLAGLTSSYNEQFF
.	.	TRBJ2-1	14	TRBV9	TGTGCCAGCAGCGTAGGAGGGACTCCCAATGAGCAGTTCTTC	CASSVGGTPNEQFF
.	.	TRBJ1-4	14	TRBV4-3	TGCGCCAGCAGCCAAGGGGGGGGCAGGGTGGCACTGTTTTTT	CASSQGGGRVALFF
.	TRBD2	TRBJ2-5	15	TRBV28	TGTGCCAGCAGTGGGAAGCGGGAGGGTCGTGAGACCCAGTACTTC	CASSGKREGRETQYF
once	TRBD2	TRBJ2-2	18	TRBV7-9	TGTGCCAGCAGCTTTCTAGCGGGAGGACGAGCGAACACCGGGGAGCTGTTTTTT	CASSFLAGGRANTGELFF
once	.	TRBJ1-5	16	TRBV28	TGTGCCAGCAGTCTATCCCGGGTCCTCTGGGATCAGCCCCAGCATTTT	CASSLSRVLWDQPQHF
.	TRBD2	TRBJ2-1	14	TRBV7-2	TGTGCCAGCAGCGGGACTAGCGGGAGGGATGAGCAGTTCTTC	CASSGTSGRDEQFF
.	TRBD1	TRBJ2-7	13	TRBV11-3	TGTGCCAGCAGCTTCGGACAGGGGTACGAGCAGTACTTC	CASSFGQGYEQYF